This TCR beta chain was identified in a study of cytomegalovirus exposure and HLA in healthy donors. This clone turned up a few times. This PCR relied on a set of 60 Vbeta primers and 13 Jbeta primers. Assay: immunoSEQ multiplex PCR; the TCRdb copy retains only in-frame clones and omits some. The sample includes roughly 150,000 clones, approximately 84% of them seen just once. Trimming shortened V by 3 bases and J by 3 bases, and 7 bases separated the two germline ends. The CDR3 is made up of 12 amino acids. V usage is TRBV5-7 and J usage is TRBJ2-7, with a tentative D call TRBD1 (5 bases). TRBV5-7 is an ORF, and what it does is uncertain. The sequenced sample consisted of PBMCs. This sequence originates from a man younger than 40 in good health and CMV-seropositive. The CDR3 DNA follows: TGTGCCAGCAGCTCGCAGGGCTACGAGCAGTACTTC. This codes for CASSSQGYEQYF.